This record looks at one T cell receptor (beta chain) sequence and its context. The sample comes from a study of technical replicates of blood from a few donors. Germline lookup yields CDR1 LGHNA and CDR2 YNFKEQ. The ends lost 3 bases at V and 6 bases at J; junction bases unmatched: 5. CDR3 length: 14 residues. Assay used: immunoSEQ multiplex PCR; TCRdb lists only in-frame clones, some missing. Of more than 60,000 clones listed, more than 85% are singletons. This chain joins TRBV4-2 and TRBJ2-1; 7 bases are shared with TRBD2. The TCR sequence derives from a human donor in good health. The sample comprised T cells isolated from PBMCs. The chain's CDR3 is CASSHRGGGNEQFF. The DNA of the CDR3 is TGTGCCAGCAGCCATCGAGGCGGGGGCAATGAGCAGTTCTTC.